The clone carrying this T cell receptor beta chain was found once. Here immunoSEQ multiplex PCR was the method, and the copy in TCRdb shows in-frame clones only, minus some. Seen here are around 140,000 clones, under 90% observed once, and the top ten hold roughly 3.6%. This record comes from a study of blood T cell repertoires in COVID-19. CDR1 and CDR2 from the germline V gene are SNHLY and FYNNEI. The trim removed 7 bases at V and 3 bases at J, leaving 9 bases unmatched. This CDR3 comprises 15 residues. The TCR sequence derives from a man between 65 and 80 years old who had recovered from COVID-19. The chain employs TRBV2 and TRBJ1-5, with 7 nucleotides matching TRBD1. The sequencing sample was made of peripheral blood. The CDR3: CASTLTGALNQPQHF. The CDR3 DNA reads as TGTGCCAGCACCTTAACAGGGGCCCTCAATCAGCCCCAGCATTTT.